The T cell receptor beta chain described here comes from a study of response to subunit inactivated influenza vaccine. Study results and limitations: Seasonal influenza vaccination, on each occasion, was suggested by the authors to recruit few new T cells.

A single record per CDR3 protein comes from TCRdb applying MiXCR to the RT-PCR reads. The table lists 450,000 to 600,000 distinct CDR3 sequences, around 7.7% of them singletons. This CDR3 spans 14 amino acids. Per the germline V gene, CDR1 is SEHNR and CDR2 is FQNEAQ (reference sequence). The ends lost 4 bases at V and 5 bases at J; junction bases unmatched: 5. Points on this clonotype: As yet, its antigen is unknown.

The rearrangement uses TRBV7-9 and TRBJ1-2; TRBD1 matches at 9 bases. The sequenced sample was PBMCs from blood, obtained less than 30 months after vaccination. The source is a man between 50 and 69 years old who received an inactivated influenza vaccine. The CDR3 is CASSSDRGRYGYTF. CDR3 DNA: TGTGCCAGCAGCTCAGACAGGGGGAGATATGGCTACACCTTC. Drawing the rest from reference TRBV7-9 and TRBJ1-2, the complete variable domain is DTGVSQNPRHKITKRGQNVTFRCDPISEHNRLYWYRQTLGQGPEFLTYFQNEAQLEKSRLLSDRFSAERPKGSFSTLEIQRTEQGDSAMYLCASSSDRGRYGYTFGSGTRLTVV.